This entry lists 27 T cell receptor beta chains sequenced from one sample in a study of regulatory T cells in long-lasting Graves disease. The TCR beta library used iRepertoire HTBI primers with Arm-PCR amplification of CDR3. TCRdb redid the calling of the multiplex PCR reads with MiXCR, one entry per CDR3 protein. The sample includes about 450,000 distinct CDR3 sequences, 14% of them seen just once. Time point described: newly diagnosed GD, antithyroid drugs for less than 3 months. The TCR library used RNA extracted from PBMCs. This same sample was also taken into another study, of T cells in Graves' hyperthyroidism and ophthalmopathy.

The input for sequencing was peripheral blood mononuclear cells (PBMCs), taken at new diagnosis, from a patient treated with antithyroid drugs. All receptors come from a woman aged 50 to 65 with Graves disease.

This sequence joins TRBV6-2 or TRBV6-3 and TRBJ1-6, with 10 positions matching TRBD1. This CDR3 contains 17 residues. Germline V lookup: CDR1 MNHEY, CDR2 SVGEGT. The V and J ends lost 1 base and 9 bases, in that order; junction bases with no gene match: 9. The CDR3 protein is CASSYYLGQGLGSPLHF. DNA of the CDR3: TGTGCCAGCAGTTACTACCTGGGACAGGGGTTAGGTTCACCCCTCCACTTT.

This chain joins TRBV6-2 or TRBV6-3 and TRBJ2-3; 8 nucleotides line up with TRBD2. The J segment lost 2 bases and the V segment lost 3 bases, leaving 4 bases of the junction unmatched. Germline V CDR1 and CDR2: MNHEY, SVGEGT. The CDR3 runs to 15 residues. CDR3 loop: CASSYSGNPTDTQYF. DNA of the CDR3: TGTGCCAGCAGTTATAGCGGGAACCCCACAGATACGCAGTATTTT.

In DNA form, the CDR3 reads TGTGCCTCCAAAGGGAGCCCAGACTACGAGCAGTACTTC. It translates to CASKGSPDYEQYF. The chain has TRBV27 and TRBJ2-7; D may be TRBD2 (5 bases). Germline V gene sequence: CDR1 MNHEY, CDR2 SMNVEV (reference sequence). There are 13 residues in the CDR3. V dropped 11 bases and J dropped 3 bases, with 17 bases sitting between them.

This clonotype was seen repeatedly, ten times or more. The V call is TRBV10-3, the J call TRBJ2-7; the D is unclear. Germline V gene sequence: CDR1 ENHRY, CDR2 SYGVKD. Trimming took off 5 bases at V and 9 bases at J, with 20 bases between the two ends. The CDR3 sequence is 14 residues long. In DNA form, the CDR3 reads TGTGCCATCAGTAAAACTCAGATACCAGGTTTGCAGTACTTC. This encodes CAISKTQIPGLQYF.

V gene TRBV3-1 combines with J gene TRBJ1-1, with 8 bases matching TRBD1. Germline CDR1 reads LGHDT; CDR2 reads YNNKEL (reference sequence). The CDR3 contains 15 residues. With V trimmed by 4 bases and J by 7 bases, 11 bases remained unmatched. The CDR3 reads CASSPYTTGVSEAFF. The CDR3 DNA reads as TGTGCCAGCAGCCCCTACACGACAGGGGTAAGTGAAGCTTTCTTT.

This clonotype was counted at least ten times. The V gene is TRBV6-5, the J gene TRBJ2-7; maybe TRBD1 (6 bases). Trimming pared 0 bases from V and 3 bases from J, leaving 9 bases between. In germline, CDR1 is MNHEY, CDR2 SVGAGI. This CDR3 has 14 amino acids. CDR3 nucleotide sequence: TGTGCCAGCAGTTACTCGACAGGCCTCTACGAGCAGTACTTC. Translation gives CASSYSTGLYEQYF.

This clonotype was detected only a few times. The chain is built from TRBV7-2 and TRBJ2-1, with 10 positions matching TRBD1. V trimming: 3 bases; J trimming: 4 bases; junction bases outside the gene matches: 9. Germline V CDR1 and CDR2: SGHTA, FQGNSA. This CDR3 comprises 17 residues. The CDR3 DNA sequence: TGTGCCAGCAGCTTTGTAGGGGGACAGGGGTTATACAATGAGCAGTTCTTC. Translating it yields CASSFVGGQGLYNEQFF.

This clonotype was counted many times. The CDR3 protein is CASSQRTPSYEQYF. The CDR3 DNA sequence: TGTGCCAGCAGCCAACGGACCCCCTCCTACGAGCAGTACTTC. This chain connects TRBV3-1 to TRBJ2-7; no firm D call. The V gene's germline CDR1 is LGHDT and CDR2 YNNKEL (reference sequence). V lost 2 bases to trimming and J lost 0 bases, with 8 bases between them. This CDR3 spans 14 amino acids.

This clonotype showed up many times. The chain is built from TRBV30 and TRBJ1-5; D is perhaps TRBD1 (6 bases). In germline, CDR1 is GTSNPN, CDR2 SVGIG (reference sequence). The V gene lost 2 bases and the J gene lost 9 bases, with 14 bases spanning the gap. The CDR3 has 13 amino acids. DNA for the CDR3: TGTGCCTGGAGTTCGGGGGCGGCAGGGCCCCAGCATTTT. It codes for CAWSSGAAGPQHF.

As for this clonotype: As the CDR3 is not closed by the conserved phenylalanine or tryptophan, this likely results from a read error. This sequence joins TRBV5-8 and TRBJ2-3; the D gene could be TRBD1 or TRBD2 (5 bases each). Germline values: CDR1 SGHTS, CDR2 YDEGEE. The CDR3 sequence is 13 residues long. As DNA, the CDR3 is TGCGCCACCCGGGACGGCCACAAAGATACGCAGTATTCT. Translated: CATRDGHKDTQYS.

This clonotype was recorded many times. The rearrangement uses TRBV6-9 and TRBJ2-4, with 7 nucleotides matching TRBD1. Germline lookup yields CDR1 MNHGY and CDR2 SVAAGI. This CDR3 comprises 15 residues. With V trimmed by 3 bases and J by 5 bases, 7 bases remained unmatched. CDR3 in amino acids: CASSYSGQGENIQYF. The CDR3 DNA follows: TGTGCCAGCAGTTACTCTGGGCAGGGGGAAAACATTCAGTACTTC.

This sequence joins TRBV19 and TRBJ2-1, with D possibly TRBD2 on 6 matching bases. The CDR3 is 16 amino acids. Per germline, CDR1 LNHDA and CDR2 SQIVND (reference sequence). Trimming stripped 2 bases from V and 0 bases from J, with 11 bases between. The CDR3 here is CASSINGGSSYNEQFF. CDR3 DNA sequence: TGTGCCAGTAGTATAAATGGGGGGAGCTCCTACAATGAGCAGTTCTTC.

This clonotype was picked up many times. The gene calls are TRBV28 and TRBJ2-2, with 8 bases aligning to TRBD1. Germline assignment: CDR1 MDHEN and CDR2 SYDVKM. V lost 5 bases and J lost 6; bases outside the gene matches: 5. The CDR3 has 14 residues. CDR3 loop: CASSPRGLAGELFF. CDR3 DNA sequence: TGTGCCAGCAGTCCCAGGGGGCTGGCCGGGGAGCTGTTTTTT. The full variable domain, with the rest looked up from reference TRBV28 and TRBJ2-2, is DVKVTQSSRYLVKRTGEKVFLECVQDMDHENMFWYRQDPGLGLRLIYFSYDVKMKEKGDIPEGYSVSREKKERFSLILESASTNQTSMYLCASSPRGLAGELFFGEGSRLTVL.

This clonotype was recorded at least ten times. The CDR3: CASTETRTGQETQYF. The CDR3 nucleotides are TGTGCCAGCACCGAAACTAGGACAGGCCAAGAGACCCAGTACTTC. The V gene is TRBV7-9, the J gene TRBJ2-5, with TRBD1 identical over 7 bases. The V gene end was trimmed by 7 bases and the J gene end by 1 base; junction bases not matched to a gene: 9. The CDR3 is 15 amino acids. Looked up from germline, CDR1 is SEHNR and CDR2 is FQNEAQ (reference sequence). Full variable domain (rest looked up from reference TRBV7-9 and TRBJ2-5): DTGVSQNPRHKITKRGQNVTFRCDPISEHNRLYWYRQTLGQGPEFLTYFQNEAQLEKSRLLSDRFSAERPKGSFSTLEIQRTEQGDSAMYLCASTETRTGQETQYFGPGTRLLVL.

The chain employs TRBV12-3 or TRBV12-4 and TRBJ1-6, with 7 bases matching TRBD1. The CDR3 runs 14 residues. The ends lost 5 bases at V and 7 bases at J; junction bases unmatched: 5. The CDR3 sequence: CASSMSGQNSPLHF. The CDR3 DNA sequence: TGTGCCAGCAGTATGTCGGGACAGAATTCACCCCTCCACTTT.

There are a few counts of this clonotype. CDR3: CASSSTPWPGADTQYF. The DNA of the CDR3 is TGTGCCAGCAGTTCTACCCCCTGGCCGGGGGCAGATACGCAGTATTTT. V usage is TRBV28 and J usage is TRBJ2-3, with D possibly matching TRBD2 (6 bases). The germline gives CDR1 MDHEN, CDR2 SYDVKM. This CDR3 spans 16 amino acids. Trimming left V 4 bases short and J 4 bases short, with 18 bases between.

CDR3 DNA: TGTGCCAGCAGAGAAACTAGCGGGCTAAGCACAGATACGCAGTATTTT. Amino acid sequence: CASRETSGLSTDTQYF. The chain couples TRBV6-1 to TRBJ2-3; TRBD2 matches 9 bases. V lost 6 bases, J lost 0 bases, and 7 bases stayed unmatched. The CDR3 loop spans 16 amino acids. The germline V gene encodes CDR1 MNHNS and CDR2 SASEGT.

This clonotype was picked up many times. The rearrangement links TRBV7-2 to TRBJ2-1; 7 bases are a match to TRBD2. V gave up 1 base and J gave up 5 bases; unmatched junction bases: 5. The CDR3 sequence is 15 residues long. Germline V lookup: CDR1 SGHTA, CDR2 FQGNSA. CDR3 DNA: TGTGCCAGCAGCTTAGACCGGGAGGTCCACAATGAGCAGTTCTTC. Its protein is CASSLDREVHNEQFF.

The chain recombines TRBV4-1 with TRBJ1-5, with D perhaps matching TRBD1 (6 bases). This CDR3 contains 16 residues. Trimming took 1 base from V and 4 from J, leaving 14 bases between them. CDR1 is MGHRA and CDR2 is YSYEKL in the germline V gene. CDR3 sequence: CASSQVTGILNQPQHF. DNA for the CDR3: TGCGCCAGCAGCCAAGTAACAGGGATTTTGAATCAGCCCCAGCATTTT.

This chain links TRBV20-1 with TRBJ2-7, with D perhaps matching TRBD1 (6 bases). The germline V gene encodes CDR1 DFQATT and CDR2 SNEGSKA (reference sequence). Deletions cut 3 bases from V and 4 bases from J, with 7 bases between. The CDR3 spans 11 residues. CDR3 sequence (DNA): TGCAGTGCTAGGACAGGTTACGAGCAGTACTTC. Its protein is CSARTGYEQYF.

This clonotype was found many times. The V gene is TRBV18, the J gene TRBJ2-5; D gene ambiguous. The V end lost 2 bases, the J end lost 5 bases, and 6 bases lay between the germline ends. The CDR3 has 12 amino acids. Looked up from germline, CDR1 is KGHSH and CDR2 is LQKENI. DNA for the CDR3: TGTGCCAGCTCACCAGGGGTGGAGACCCAGTACTTC. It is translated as CASSPGVETQYF.

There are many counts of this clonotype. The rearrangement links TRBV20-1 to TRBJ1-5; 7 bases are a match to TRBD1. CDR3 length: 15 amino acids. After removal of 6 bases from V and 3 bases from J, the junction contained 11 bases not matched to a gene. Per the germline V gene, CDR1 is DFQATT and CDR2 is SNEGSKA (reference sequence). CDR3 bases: TGCAGTGCCCCCACCCCGGGACAGTACAATCAGCCCCAGCATTTT. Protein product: CSAPTPGQYNQPQHF.

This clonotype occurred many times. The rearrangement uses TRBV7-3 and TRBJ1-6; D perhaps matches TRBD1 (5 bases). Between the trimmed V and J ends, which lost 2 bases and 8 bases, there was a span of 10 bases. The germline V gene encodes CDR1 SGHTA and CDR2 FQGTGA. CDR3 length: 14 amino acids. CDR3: CASSLAPRDSPLHF. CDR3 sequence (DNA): TGTGCCAGCAGCTTAGCCCCCAGGGATTCACCCCTCCACTTT.

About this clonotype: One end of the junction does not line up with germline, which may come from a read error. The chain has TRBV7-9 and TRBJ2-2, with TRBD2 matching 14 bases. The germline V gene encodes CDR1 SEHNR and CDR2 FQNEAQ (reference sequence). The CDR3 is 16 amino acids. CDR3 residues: CASTGTSGSGTGELFF. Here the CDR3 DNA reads TGCGCCAGCACGGGGACTAGCGGGAGCGGCACCGGGGAGCTGTTTTTT.

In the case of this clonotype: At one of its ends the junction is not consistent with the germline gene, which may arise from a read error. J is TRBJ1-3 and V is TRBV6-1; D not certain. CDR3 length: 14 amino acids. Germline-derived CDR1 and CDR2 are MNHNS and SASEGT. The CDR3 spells CASSQGLAGNAIYF. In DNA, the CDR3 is TGTGCCAGCAGCCAAGGGTTGGCGGGAAACGCCATATATTTT.

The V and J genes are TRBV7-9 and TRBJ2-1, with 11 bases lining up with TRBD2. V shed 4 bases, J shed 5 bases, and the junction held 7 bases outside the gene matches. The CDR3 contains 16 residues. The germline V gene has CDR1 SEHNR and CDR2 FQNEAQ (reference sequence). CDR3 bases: TGTGCCAGCAGCTCCCGCTTGACTAGCGGGGACAATGAGCAGTTCTTC. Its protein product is CASSSRLTSGDNEQFF. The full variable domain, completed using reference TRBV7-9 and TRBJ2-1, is DTGVSQNPRHKITKRGQNVTFRCDPISEHNRLYWYRQTLGQGPEFLTYFQNEAQLEKSRLLSDRFSAERPKGSFSTLEIQRTEQGDSAMYLCASSSRLTSGDNEQFFGPGTRLTVL.

The CDR3 reads CASSPRDSHSGANVLTF. The CDR3 nucleotides are TGTGCCAGCAGCCCCCGGGACAGCCACTCTGGGGCCAACGTCCTGACTTTC. The chain joins TRBV3-1 to TRBJ2-6, with 7 positions matching TRBD1. Germline V gene lookup returns CDR1 LGHDT and CDR2 YNNKEL (reference sequence). V was pared by 4 bases and J by 0 bases, with 6 bases of the junction left unmatched. The CDR3 is made up of 17 amino acids.